Each of the 24 T cell receptor beta chains below was sequenced from the same sample in a study of blood T cell repertoires in COVID-19. The method was immunoSEQ multiplex PCR; TCRdb's version includes in-frame clones alone and lacks a portion of them. The table has approximately 190,000 clones, 80% seen once. Specimen: peripheral blood. Receptor source: a man aged 55 to 70 with acute or convalescent COVID-19.

The V gene is TRBV7-9, the J gene TRBJ1-2, with D possibly being TRBD1 (5 bases). The CDR3 totals 13 residues. The germline CDR1 and CDR2 sequences are SEHNR and FQNEAQ (reference sequence). V was shortened by 1 base and J by 8 bases, with 11 bases between the two germline ends. This CDR3 is CASSLGPGNGYTF. CDR3 nucleotide sequence: TGTGCCAGCAGCTTAGGTCCAGGGAACGGCTACACCTTC.

The chain uses TRBV6-1 and TRBJ1-3; TRBD1 might be the D (5 bases). The germline V and J ends were trimmed by 1 base and 1 base, with 5 bases remaining between them. The CDR3 extends over 14 amino acids. The germline CDR1 and CDR2 sequences are MNHNS and SASEGT. CDR3 sequence: CASSEEGSGNTIYF. CDR3 coding DNA: TGTGCCAGCAGTGAAGAGGGGTCTGGAAACACCATATATTTT.

In this sample, this clone turned up once. The CDR3 here is CASSRDRGRNFDSPLHF. Written as DNA, the CDR3 is TGTGCCAGCAGTCGCGACAGGGGCCGGAACTTTGATTCACCCCTCCACTTT. The chain couples TRBV27 to TRBJ1-6; 8 positions match TRBD1. The V and J ends lost 5 bases and 8 bases, in that order; junction bases with no gene match: 14. The germline gives CDR1 MNHEY, CDR2 SMNVEV (reference sequence). The CDR3 is made up of 17 amino acids.

V and J are TRBV5-1 and TRBJ2-7; 8 nucleotides match TRBD2. Germline V gene lookup returns CDR1 SGHRS and CDR2 YFSETQ. The CDR3 sequence is 12 residues long. V was pared by 8 bases and J by 5 bases, with 6 bases of the junction left unmatched. The chain's CDR3 is CASRSGGNEQYF. CDR3 DNA: TGCGCCAGTCGATCGGGAGGGAACGAGCAGTACTTC.

V is TRBV10-3 and J is TRBJ2-6; 9 positions agree with TRBD1. V lost 3 bases to trimming and J lost 4 bases; unmatched junction nucleotides: 7. The germline gives CDR1 ENHRY, CDR2 SYGVKD. This CDR3 is 17 amino acids long. The CDR3 sequence: CAISDTGTGTGANVLTF. The CDR3 nucleotides are TGTGCCATCAGTGACACCGGGACAGGGACCGGGGCCAACGTCCTGACTTTC.

The rearrangement joins TRBV29-1 to TRBJ2-7; D gene unclear. With 0 bases removed from V and 6 bases from J, the gap between germline ends came to 12 bases. There are 13 residues in the CDR3. Germline V gene data show CDR1 as SQVTM and CDR2 as ANQGSEA. The CDR3 region has the DNA TGCAGCGTTGAAGATGGCGAGACTGGCGAGCAGTACTTC. This translates into CSVEDGETGEQYF.

The chain recombines TRBV7-9 with TRBJ1-2, with TRBD1 identical over 7 bases. Germline assignment: CDR1 SEHNR and CDR2 FQNEAQ (reference sequence). The V and J ends lost 5 bases and 3 bases, in that order; junction bases with no gene match: 3. CDR3 length equals 13 residues. CDR3 amino acids: CASSRDSDYGYTF. The CDR3, as DNA: TGTGCCAGCAGCCGGGACAGCGACTATGGCTACACCTTC.

The V call is TRBV12-3 or TRBV12-4, the J call TRBJ2-1; 10 nucleotides match TRBD2. The CDR3 is 12 amino acids. Trimming cost V 2 bases and J 14 bases; bases outside gene matches: 3. DNA of the CDR3: TGTGCCAGCAGTTTAATTAGCGGGGGGAAGTTCTTC. Translating it yields CASSLISGGKFF.

CDR3 residues: CASSQGLATILDEQFF. The CDR3 region has the DNA TGTGCCAGCAGCCAAGGGCTCGCAACGATATTGGATGAGCAGTTCTTC. The V gene is TRBV3-1 (or the pseudogene TRBV3-2), the J gene TRBJ2-1; unclear D gene. Germline V gene sequence: CDR1 LGHDT, CDR2 YNNKEL (reference sequence). The CDR3 spans 16 residues. V was shortened by 1 base and J by 8 bases, with 18 bases between the two germline ends.

This clone is a singleton in its sample. The chain joins TRBV13 to TRBJ2-1; 12 bases line up with TRBD2. The V gene's germline CDR1 is PRHDT and CDR2 FYEKMQ (reference sequence). The V segment lost 4 bases and the J segment 7 bases; nucleotides outside the gene matches: 11. The CDR3 covers 17 residues. Here the CDR3 reads CASSSLILAGGSNEQFF. The CDR3 DNA reads as TGTGCCAGCAGCTCCCTAATACTAGCGGGGGGTTCTAATGAGCAGTTCTTC. Looking up the rest from reference TRBV13 and TRBJ2-1 gives the full variable domain: AAGVIQSPRHLIKEKRETATLKCYPIPRHDTVYWYQQGPGQDPQFLISFYEKMQSDKGSIPDRFSAQQFSDYHSELNMSSLELGDSALYFCASSSLILAGGSNEQFFGPGTRLTVL.

V gene TRBV7-8 combines with J gene TRBJ1-2; D call uncertain. The germline V gene has CDR1 SGHVS and CDR2 FQNEAQ. This CDR3 has 13 amino acids. Trimming pared 1 base from V and 4 bases from J, leaving 7 bases between. The CDR3 DNA follows: TGTGCCAGCAGCTTAGGGCCCCTCTATGGCTACACCTTC. It specifies CASSLGPLYGYTF.

The gene calls are TRBV5-5 and TRBJ1-5; tentative D call: TRBD1 (6 bases). Germline loops: CDR1 SGHKS, CDR2 YYEKEE (reference sequence). The CDR3 is 15 residues long. The V and J ends lost 4 bases and 1 base respectively, with 12 bases between them. CDR3 in DNA: TGTGCCAGCAGCCTTCATGGACAGAGCAATCAGCCCCAGCATTTT. Its translation is CASSLHGQSNQPQHF. Variable domain in full (rest from reference TRBV5-5 and TRBJ1-5): DAGVTQSPTHLIKTRGQQVTLRCSPISGHKSVSWYQQVLGQGPQFIFQYYEKEERGRGNFPDRFSARQFPNYSSELNVNALLLGDSALYLCASSLHGQSNQPQHFGDGTRLSIL.

The CDR3 DNA is TGCGCCAGCAGCCAGGTCCTCGGCCAGGGCCAGCCCCAGCATTTT. Its protein is CASSQVLGQGQPQHF. The chain links TRBV4-1 to TRBJ1-5; D perhaps matches TRBD1 (5 bases). The CDR3 loop spans 15 amino acids. From germline, CDR1 is MGHRA and CDR2 YSYEKL. V was clipped by 3 bases and J by 7 bases, with 16 bases between them.

This clone was observed once. The genes are TRBV2 and TRBJ2-7, with 14 bases lining up with TRBD2. With 6 bases clipped from V and 7 bases from J, the junction kept 8 bases outside the gene matches. Germline-derived CDR1 and CDR2 are SNHLY and FYNNEI. The CDR3 contains 15 residues. The CDR3 region is CASSATSGGAREQYF. CDR3 DNA sequence: TGTGCCAGCAGCGCGACTAGCGGGGGGGCGAGAGAGCAGTACTTC. Filled out from reference TRBV2 and TRBJ2-7, the complete variable domain reads EPEVTQTPSHQVTQMGQEVILRCVPISNHLYFYWYRQILGQKVEFLVSFYNNEISEKSEIFDDQFSVERPDGSNFTLKIRSTKLEDSAMYFCASSATSGGAREQYFGPGTRLTVT.

A few counts support this clone. V and J are TRBV15 and TRBJ2-3, with D unresolved. Germline-derived CDR1 and CDR2 are LNHNV and YYDKDF (reference sequence). The CDR3 has 15 amino acids. V was clipped by 5 bases and J by 4 bases, with 16 bases between them. The CDR3 nucleotides read TGTGCCACCAGCCCAGCGCGAAGGTCCGCAGATACGCAGTATTTT. Translating it yields CATSPARRSADTQYF.

The count of this clone is one. The rearrangement uses TRBV6-5 and TRBJ2-6, with D maybe TRBD2 (5 bases). V dropped 2 bases and J dropped 4 bases, with 12 bases sitting between them. CDR1 and CDR2 (germline): MNHEY, SVGAGI. There are 16 residues in the CDR3. CDR3 bases: TGTGCCAGCAGTTACGTGAGGGAAACGGGGGCCAACGTCCTGACTTTC. Translation gives CASSYVRETGANVLTF.

V gene TRBV5-1 combines with J gene TRBJ1-1; 8 bases fit TRBD1. In germline, CDR1 is SGHRS, CDR2 YFSETQ. The CDR3 extends over 15 amino acids. The V gene end was trimmed by 2 bases and the J gene end by 3 bases; junction bases not matched to a gene: 6. The CDR3 loop reads CASSFQGAGDTEAFF. CDR3 in DNA: TGCGCCAGCAGCTTTCAGGGGGCAGGGGACACTGAAGCTTTCTTT.

In nucleotides, the CDR3 is TGTGCCAGCAGTGACCAGCGCGTAGCCAAAAACATTCAGTACTTC. It translates to CASSDQRVAKNIQYF. V and J are TRBV2 and TRBJ2-4; D ambiguous. Germline V gene data show CDR1 as SNHLY and CDR2 as FYNNEI. V lost 3 bases and J lost 0, with 9 bases in between. The CDR3 is made up of 15 amino acids.

The rearrangement links TRBV9 to TRBJ1-3, with 7 nucleotides matching TRBD1. Germline V gene sequence: CDR1 SGDLS, CDR2 YYNGEE. The CDR3 loop spans 15 amino acids. Trimming took 4 bases from V and 2 from J; bases not matched to a gene: 6. The CDR3 region has the DNA TGTGCCAGCAGCACCAAGACAGGGACTGGAAACACCATATATTTT. Residues: CASSTKTGTGNTIYF. The whole variable domain, remainder taken from reference TRBV9 and TRBJ1-3, is DSGVTQTPKHLITATGQRVTLRCSPRSGDLSVYWYQQSLDQGLQFLIQYYNGEERAKGNILERFSAQQFPDLHSELNLSSLELGDSALYFCASSTKTGTGNTIYFGEGSWLTVV.

The rearrangement links TRBV15 to TRBJ1-2; D may be TRBD1 (5 bases). The CDR3 totals 18 residues. Per germline, CDR1 LNHNV and CDR2 YYDKDF (reference sequence). The ends were cut back, 0 bases at V and 4 bases at J, with 21 bases in the middle. The CDR3 region is CATSRDSRPGNWGYGYTF. The DNA of the CDR3 is TGTGCCACCAGCAGAGATTCCCGCCCAGGGAACTGGGGCTATGGCTACACCTTC.

The chain is built from TRBV4-2 and TRBJ2-7, with D perhaps TRBD2 (6 bases). Trimming removed 1 base at V and 1 base at J, with 14 bases between. The CDR3 covers 16 residues. Germline CDR1 LGHNA, CDR2 YNFKEQ. The CDR3 protein is CASSQVEGGPSYEQYF. Written as DNA, the CDR3 is TGTGCCAGCAGCCAAGTTGAGGGAGGACCTTCCTACGAGCAGTACTTC.

The chain is built from TRBV5-1 and TRBJ2-7; 8 nucleotides match TRBD1. Germline trimming cut 2 bases from V and 3 bases from J; bases unmatched to any gene: 13. CDR3 length equals 17 residues. The germline V gene encodes CDR1 SGHRS and CDR2 YFSETQ. The DNA for the CDR3 is TGCGCCAGCAGCTTACGGACCGGGACAGGAACTTTCTACGAGCAGTACTTC. Its translation is CASSLRTGTGTFYEQYF.

CDR3 protein: CASSTPPRDRGRSGYTF. CDR3 DNA sequence: TGTGCCAGCAGCACCCCCCCCCGGGACAGGGGGCGATCCGGCTACACCTTC. The chain employs TRBV21-1 and TRBJ1-2; the D call TRBD1 from the table was never checked on the DNA. TRBV21-1 is noted as a pseudogene. The CDR3 length is 17 residues.

This chain links TRBV12-3 or TRBV12-4 with TRBJ1-6; 7 nucleotides align to TRBD1. This CDR3 is 13 amino acids long. Losses at the gene ends were 7 bases for V and 10 bases for J; bases not matched to a gene: 7. DNA of the CDR3: TGTGCCAGCAAGAGGGGGCGGGAATCACCCCTCCACTTT. Translating gives CASKRGRESPLHF.